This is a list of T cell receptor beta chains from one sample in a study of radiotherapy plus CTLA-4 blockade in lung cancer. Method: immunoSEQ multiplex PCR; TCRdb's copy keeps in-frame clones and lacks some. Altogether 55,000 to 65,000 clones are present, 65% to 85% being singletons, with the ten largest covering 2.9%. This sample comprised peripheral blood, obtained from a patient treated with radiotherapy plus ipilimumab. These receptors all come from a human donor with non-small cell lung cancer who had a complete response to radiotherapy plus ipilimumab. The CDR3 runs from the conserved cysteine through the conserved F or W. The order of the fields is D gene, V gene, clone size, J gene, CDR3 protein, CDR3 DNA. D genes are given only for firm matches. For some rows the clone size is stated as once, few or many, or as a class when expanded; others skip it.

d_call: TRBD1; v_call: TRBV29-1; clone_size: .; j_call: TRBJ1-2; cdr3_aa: CSGGQGANYGYTF; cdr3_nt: TGCAGCGGCGGACAGGGCGCTAACTATGGCTACACCTTC
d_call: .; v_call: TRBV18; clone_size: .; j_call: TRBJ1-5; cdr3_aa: CASSPGAGQPQHF; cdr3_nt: TGTGCCAGCTCACCGGGAGCCGGGCAGCCCCAGCATTTT
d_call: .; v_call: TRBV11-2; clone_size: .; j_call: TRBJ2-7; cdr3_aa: CASSLVQVSGSVYEQYF; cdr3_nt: TGTGCCAGCAGCTTAGTACAGGTATCAGGGTCTGTATACGAGCAGTACTTC
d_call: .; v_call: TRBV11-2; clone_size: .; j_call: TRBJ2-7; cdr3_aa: CASSLNEGAHEQYF; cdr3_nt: TGTGCCAGCAGCTTAAATGAGGGTGCCCACGAGCAGTACTTC
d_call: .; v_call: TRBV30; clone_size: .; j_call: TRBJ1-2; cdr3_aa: CAWGALSYGYTF; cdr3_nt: TGTGCCTGGGGGGCGTTATCCTATGGCTACACCTTC
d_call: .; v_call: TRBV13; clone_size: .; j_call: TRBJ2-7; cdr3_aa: CASSPQGNEQYF; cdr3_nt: TGTGCCAGCAGCCCACAGGGAAACGAGCAGTACTTC
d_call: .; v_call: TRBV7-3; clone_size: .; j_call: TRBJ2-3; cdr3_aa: CASSSQQGTQYF; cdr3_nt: TGTGCCAGCAGCTCACAACAGGGTACGCAGTATTTT
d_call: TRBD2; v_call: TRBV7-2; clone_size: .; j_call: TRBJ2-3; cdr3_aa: CASSLGGGRSTDTQYF; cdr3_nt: TGTGCCAGCAGCTTAGGGGGGGGGAGAAGCACAGATACGCAGTATTTT
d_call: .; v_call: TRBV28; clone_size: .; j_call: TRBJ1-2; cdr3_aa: CASFSRGAGGYTF; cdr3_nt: TGTGCCAGCTTTAGTCGGGGGGCAGGTGGCTACACCTTC
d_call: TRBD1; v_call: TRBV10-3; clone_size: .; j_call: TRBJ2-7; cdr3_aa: CAISESGTDYEQYF; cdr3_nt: TGTGCCATCAGTGAATCCGGGACAGACTACGAGCAGTACTTC
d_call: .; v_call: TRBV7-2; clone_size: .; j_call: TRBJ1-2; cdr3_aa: CASSLMMGLTNYGYTF; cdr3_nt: TGTGCCAGCAGCTTAATGATGGGGCTCACTAACTATGGCTACACCTTC
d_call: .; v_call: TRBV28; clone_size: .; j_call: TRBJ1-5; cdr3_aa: CGSRGAGNQPQHF; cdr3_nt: TGTGGCAGCCGGGGGGCCGGCAATCAGCCCCAGCATTTT
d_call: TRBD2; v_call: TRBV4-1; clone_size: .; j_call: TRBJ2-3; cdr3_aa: CASSDRTSGRAEAQYF; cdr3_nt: TGCGCCAGCAGCGACAGGACTAGCGGGAGGGCCGAGGCGCAGTATTTT
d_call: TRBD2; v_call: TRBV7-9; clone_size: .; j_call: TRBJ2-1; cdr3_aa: CASSLLASGAYNEQFF; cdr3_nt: TGTGCCAGCAGCTTACTTGCTAGCGGGGCTTACAATGAGCAGTTCTTC
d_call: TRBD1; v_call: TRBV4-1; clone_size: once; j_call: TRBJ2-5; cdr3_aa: CASSQDEQGARGETQYF; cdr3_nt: TGCGCCAGCAGCCAAGACGAACAGGGGGCGCGCGGAGAGACCCAGTACTTC
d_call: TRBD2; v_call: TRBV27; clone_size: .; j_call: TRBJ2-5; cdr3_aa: CASSLGRLAGGETQYF; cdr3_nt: TGTGCCAGCAGTTTAGGTCGGCTAGCGGGAGGAGAGACCCAGTACTTC
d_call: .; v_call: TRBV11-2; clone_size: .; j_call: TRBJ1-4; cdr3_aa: CASSLGTARTNEKLFF; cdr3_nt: TGTGCCAGCAGCTTAGGTACAGCCAGAACTAATGAAAAACTGTTTTTT